The present T cell receptor beta chain was sequenced within a study of blood T cell repertoires in COVID-19. About the study: T cells, B-cell-depleted T cells, or PBMCs supplied cDNA or gDNA.

In germline, CDR1 is LNHNV, CDR2 YYDKDF (reference sequence). V lost 1 base, J lost 7 bases, and 6 bases stayed unmatched. The CDR3 is 16 amino acids. In the original analysis: Estimation of nucleated cell counts relied on the amplification of reference gene primers. Assay used: immunoSEQ multiplex PCR; TCRdb lists only in-frame clones, some missing. V, J and clone size are those of that table, while D and trimming were read from the DNA. The table has approximately 200,000 clones, 81% seen once. The chain joins TRBV15 to TRBJ2-2; TRBD1 matches at 10 bases. The sample taken for sequencing was peripheral blood. This receptor was taken from a woman older than 75 with COVID-19, enrolled during active disease. CDR3 bases: TGTGCCACCAGCAGAGCAGACAGGGGGCGCGGCGGGGAGCTGTTTTTT. Its protein is CATSRADRGRGGELFF. The variable domain in full, completed from reference TRBV15 and TRBJ2-2, reads DAMVIQNPRYQVTQFGKPVTLSCSQTLNHNVMYWYQQKSSQAPKLLFHYYDKDFNNEADTPDNFQSRRPNTSFCFLDIRSPGLGDTAMYLCATSRADRGRGGELFFGEGSRLTVL.